These T cell receptor beta chains were read from a single sample in a study of blood T cell repertoires in COVID-19. Profiled with immunoSEQ multiplex PCR; TCRdb holds only in-frame clones, not every one. The sample includes around 260,000 clones, more than 75% of them seen just once. The material sequenced was peripheral blood. The receptors come from a man aged 35-49 years who had recovered from COVID-19. CDR3s include the opening cysteine and the closing phenylalanine or tryptophan. A D gene is named only where the DNA matches it firmly. Clone sizes are given selectively: once, few, many, or a class where the clone is expanded.

CDR3 protein: CASSKDPGGSEKLFF
CDR3 DNA: TGTGCCAGCAGTAAAGACCCAGGGGGGAGCGAAAAACTGTTTTTT
J gene: TRBJ1-4
D gene: TRBD1
clone size: -
V gene: TRBV27

CDR3 protein: CASSFEGALNIQYF
CDR3 DNA: TGTGCCAGCAGCTTTGAGGGGGCGTTGAACATTCAGTACTTC
J gene: TRBJ2-4
D gene: TRBD1
clone size: -
V gene: TRBV5-8

CDR3 protein: CASSLDGQGAVEQYF
CDR3 DNA: TGTGCCAGCAGCTTAGATGGACAGGGGGCGGTAGAGCAGTACTTC
J gene: TRBJ2-7
D gene: TRBD1
clone size: -
V gene: TRBV11-3

CDR3 protein: CASSLGPGMNTEAFF
CDR3 DNA: TGCGCCAGCAGCTTGGGCCCAGGGATGAACACTGAAGCTTTCTTT
J gene: TRBJ1-1
D gene: -
clone size: few
V gene: TRBV5-1

CDR3 protein: CAWSVVLREQYF
CDR3 DNA: TGTGCCTGGAGTGTAGTGTTGCGCGAGCAGTACTTC
J gene: TRBJ2-7
D gene: -
clone size: once
V gene: TRBV30

CDR3 protein: CASSTQLGDYEQYF
CDR3 DNA: TGTGCCAGTAGTACTCAGTTAGGAGACTACGAGCAGTACTTC
J gene: TRBJ2-7
D gene: -
clone size: -
V gene: TRBV19

CDR3 protein: CASSAFGPGTGPNYGYTF
CDR3 DNA: TGTGCCAGCAGTGCTTTTGGTCCCGGGACAGGGCCTAACTATGGCTACACCTTC
J gene: TRBJ1-2
D gene: TRBD1
clone size: few
V gene: TRBV6-4

CDR3 protein: CASSIFGDYNEQFF
CDR3 DNA: TGTGCCAGTAGTATCTTCGGGGATTACAATGAGCAGTTCTTC
J gene: TRBJ2-1
D gene: -
clone size: few
V gene: TRBV19

CDR3 protein: CASSSERTLYGYTF
CDR3 DNA: TGTGCCAGTAGTAGCGAGCGAACCCTCTATGGCTACACCTTC
J gene: TRBJ1-2
D gene: -
clone size: -
V gene: TRBV19

CDR3 protein: CASSPRTGSTDTQYF
CDR3 DNA: TGTGCCAGCAGCCCTCGGACAGGTAGCACAGATACGCAGTATTTT
J gene: TRBJ2-3
D gene: -
clone size: many
V gene: TRBV21-1

CDR3 protein: CASSLLNRGHFSGNTIYF
CDR3 DNA: TGTGCCAGCAGCTTATTAAACAGGGGGCACTTCTCTGGAAACACCATATATTTT
J gene: TRBJ1-3
D gene: TRBD1
clone size: -
V gene: TRBV5-6

CDR3 protein: CASSGLAGGSSYEQYF
CDR3 DNA: TGTGCCAGCAGCGGACTAGCGGGAGGGAGCTCCTACGAGCAGTACTTC
J gene: TRBJ2-7
D gene: TRBD2
clone size: -
V gene: TRBV7-8

CDR3 protein: CASSELPGQGASSGNTIYF
CDR3 DNA: TGTGCCAGCAGCGAACTCCCGGGACAGGGGGCAAGTTCGGGAAACACCATATATTTT
J gene: TRBJ1-3
D gene: TRBD1
clone size: few
V gene: TRBV9

CDR3 protein: CATSDPRVSGTQYF
CDR3 DNA: TGTGCCACCAGTGATCCCCGGGTTTCGGGGACCCAGTACTTC
J gene: TRBJ2-5
D gene: -
clone size: -
V gene: TRBV24-1

CDR3 protein: CASSMRETLGDTQYF
CDR3 DNA: TGTGCCAGTAGTATGCGGGAGACATTAGGGGATACGCAGTATTTT
J gene: TRBJ2-3
D gene: TRBD2
clone size: -
V gene: TRBV19

CDR3 protein: CASSPTGATYNSPLHF
CDR3 DNA: TGCGCCAGCAGCCCGACAGGGGCGACTTATAATTCACCCCTCCACTTT
J gene: TRBJ1-6
D gene: TRBD1
clone size: -
V gene: TRBV4-1

CDR3 protein: CASSQDPAGSSYNEQFF
CDR3 DNA: TGCGCCAGCAGCCAAGACCCGGCGGGGAGCTCCTACAATGAGCAGTTCTTC
J gene: TRBJ2-1
D gene: -
clone size: -
V gene: TRBV4-3

CDR3 protein: CASSLWQTYEQYF
CDR3 DNA: TGTGCCAGCAGCCTCTGGCAAACCTACGAGCAGTACTTC
J gene: TRBJ2-7
D gene: -
clone size: -
V gene: TRBV3-1/TRBV3-2